This T cell receptor beta chain was sequenced during a study of OX40 agonist ivuxolimab in advanced cancers. Turning to the study itself: Dose-escalation subjects each had hepatocellular carcinoma, melanoma, renal cell or head and neck cancer.

Generated by immunoSEQ multiplex PCR, the TCRdb table keeps only in-frame clones and is missing some. The table shows about 25,000 clones, with around 80% occurring only once. This sample comprised CD4+ or CD8+ T cells sorted from blood, obtained in a trial of the OX40 agonist ivuxolimab. The TCR comes from an adult with an advanced solid tumor such as melanoma, head and neck, liver or kidney cancer.

Here the CDR3 DNA reads TGTGCCAGCAGTTCGACAGAAGCGAAGACCCAGTACTTC. Its translation is CASSSTEAKTQYF. The chain employs TRBV6-6 and TRBJ2-5, with D perhaps matching TRBD1 (5 bases). This CDR3 is built from 13 residues. V was pared by 4 bases and J by 6 bases, with 12 bases between. CDR1 and CDR2 from the germline V gene are MNHNY and SVGAGI (reference sequence).